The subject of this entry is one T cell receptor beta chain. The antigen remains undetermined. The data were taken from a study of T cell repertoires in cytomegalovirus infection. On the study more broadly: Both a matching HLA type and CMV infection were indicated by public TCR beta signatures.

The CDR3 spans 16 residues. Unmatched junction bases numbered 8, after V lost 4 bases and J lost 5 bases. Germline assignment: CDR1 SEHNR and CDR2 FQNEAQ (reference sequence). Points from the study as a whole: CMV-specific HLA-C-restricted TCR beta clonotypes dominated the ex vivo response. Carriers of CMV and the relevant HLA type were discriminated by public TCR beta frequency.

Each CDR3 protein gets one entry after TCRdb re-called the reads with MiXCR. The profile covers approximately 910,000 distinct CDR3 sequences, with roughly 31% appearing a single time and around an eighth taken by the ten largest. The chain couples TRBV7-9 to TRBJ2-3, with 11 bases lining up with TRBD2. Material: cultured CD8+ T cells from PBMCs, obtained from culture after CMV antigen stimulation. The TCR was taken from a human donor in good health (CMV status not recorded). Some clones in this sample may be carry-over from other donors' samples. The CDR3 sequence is CASSWLAGGLVDTQYF. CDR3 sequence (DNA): TGTGCCAGCAGCTGGTTAGCGGGGGGGCTCGTAGATACGCAGTATTTT.